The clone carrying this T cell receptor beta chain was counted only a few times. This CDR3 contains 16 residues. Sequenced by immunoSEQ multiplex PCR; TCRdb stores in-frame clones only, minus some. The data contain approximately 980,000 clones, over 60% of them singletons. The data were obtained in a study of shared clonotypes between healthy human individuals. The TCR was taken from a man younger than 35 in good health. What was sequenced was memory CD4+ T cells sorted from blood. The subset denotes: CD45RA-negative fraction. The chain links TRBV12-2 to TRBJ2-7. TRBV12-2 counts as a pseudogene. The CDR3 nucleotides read TGTGCAAGTCGCTTAAATCCCCAGAGCTACTCCTACGAGCAGTACTTC. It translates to CASRLNPQSYSYEQYF.